A selection of T cell receptor beta chains follows, all from one sample in a study of blood T cell repertoires in COVID-19. Clones were read by immunoSEQ multiplex PCR, and TCRdb kept only the in-frame ones, dropping some. In the table there are 200,000 to 300,000 clones, approximately 85% of which are singletons. The specimen was peripheral blood. These receptor sequences come from a man aged 45-65 years with COVID-19, enrolled during active disease. The CDR3 runs from the conserved cysteine through the conserved F or W.

V: TRBV28
CDR3: CASSLRVLNTEAFF

V: TRBV14
CDR3: CASSPPGGAPTDTQYF

V: TRBV9
CDR3: CASSALAAQETQYF

V: TRBV19
CDR3: CASSRQGGTDTQYF

V: TRBV23-1
CDR3: CASNLRDRRRGNYGYTF

V: TRBV7-2
CDR3: CASSKTPGNTGELFF

V: TRBV20-1
CDR3: CSASQPAGETQYF

V: TRBV6-5
CDR3: CASRETGDYSPLHF

V: TRBV11-1
CDR3: CASSHRDKTRPLHF

V: TRBV6-6
CDR3: CASGLAGGGNTIYF

V: TRBV24-1
CDR3: CATSDASGTSGPETQYF

V: TRBV25-1
CDR3: CASSELQGTSSYNSPLHF

V: TRBV7-2
CDR3: CASPMNRNTEAFF

V: TRBV7-8
CDR3: CASSTGDPRGRPQHF

V: TRBV14
CDR3: CASSQAGGAGNTIYF

V: TRBV28
CDR3: CATGLAGGALDTQYF

V: TRBV2
CDR3: CASRLGPGGTYEQYF

V: TRBV18
CDR3: CASSPPAGEQFF

V: TRBV9
CDR3: CASSESGGYEQYF

V: TRBV5-3
CDR3: CARSRDRVYGYTF

V: TRBV24-1
CDR3: CATSDSDQGPGYTF

V: TRBV2
CDR3: CASSKGKTGFSEAFF

V: TRBV28
CDR3: CASREDSSYNSPLHF

V: TRBV5-1
CDR3: CASSTAGTGGETQYF

V: TRBV18
CDR3: CASSPQSFEAFF

V: TRBV7-3
CDR3: CASSEGQVTEAFF

V: TRBV15
CDR3: CATSSTLASGATDTQYF

V: TRBV19
CDR3: CASGWEVTSNSPLHF